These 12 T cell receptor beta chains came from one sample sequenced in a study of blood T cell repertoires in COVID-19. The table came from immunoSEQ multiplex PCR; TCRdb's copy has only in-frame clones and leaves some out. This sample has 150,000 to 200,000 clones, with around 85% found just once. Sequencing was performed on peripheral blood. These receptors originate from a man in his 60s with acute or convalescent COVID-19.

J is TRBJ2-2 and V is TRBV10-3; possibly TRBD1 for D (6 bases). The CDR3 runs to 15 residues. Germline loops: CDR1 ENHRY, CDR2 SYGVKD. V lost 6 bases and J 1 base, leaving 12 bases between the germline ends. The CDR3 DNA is TGTGCCATCAGCCCCCTGGACAGGAACACCGGGGAGCTGTTTTTT. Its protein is CAISPLDRNTGELFF.

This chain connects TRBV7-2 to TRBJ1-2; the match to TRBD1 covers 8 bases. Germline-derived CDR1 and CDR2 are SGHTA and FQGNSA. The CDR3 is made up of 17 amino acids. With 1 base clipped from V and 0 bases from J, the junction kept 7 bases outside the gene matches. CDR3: CASSLGRGTGANYGYTF. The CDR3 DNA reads TGTGCCAGCAGCTTAGGGAGAGGGACAGGAGCTAACTATGGCTACACCTTC. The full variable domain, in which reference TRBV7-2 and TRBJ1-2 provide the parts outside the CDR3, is GAGVSQSPSNKVTEKGKDVELRCDPISGHTALYWYRQSLGQGLEFLIYFQGNSAPDKSGLPSDRFSAERTGGSVSTLTIQRTQQEDSAVYLCASSLGRGTGANYGYTFGSGTRLTVV.

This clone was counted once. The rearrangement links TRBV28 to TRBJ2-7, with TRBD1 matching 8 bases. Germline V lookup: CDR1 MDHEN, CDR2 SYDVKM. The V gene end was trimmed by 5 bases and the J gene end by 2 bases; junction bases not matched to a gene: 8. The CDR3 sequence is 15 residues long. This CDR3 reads CASSIRTGITYEQYF. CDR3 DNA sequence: TGTGCCAGCAGTATCCGGACAGGGATCACCTACGAGCAGTACTTC.

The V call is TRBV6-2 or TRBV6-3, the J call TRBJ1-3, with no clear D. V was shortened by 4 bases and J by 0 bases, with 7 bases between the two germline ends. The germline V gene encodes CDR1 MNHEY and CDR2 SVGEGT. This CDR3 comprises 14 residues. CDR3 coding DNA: TGTGCCAGCAGTTGGGCAAACTCTGGAAACACCATATATTTT. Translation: CASSWANSGNTIYF.

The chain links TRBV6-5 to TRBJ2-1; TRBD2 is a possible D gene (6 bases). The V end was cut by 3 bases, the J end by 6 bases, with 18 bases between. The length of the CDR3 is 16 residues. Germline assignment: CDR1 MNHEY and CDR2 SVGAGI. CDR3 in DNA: TGTGCCAGCAGTTATATGACTCAGTTGGGGGGCAATGAGCAGTTCTTC. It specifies CASSYMTQLGGNEQFF.

CDR3 amino acids: CASSDGTNSNQPQHF. The CDR3 DNA is TGTGCCAGCAGCGATGGGACAAATAGCAATCAGCCCCAGCATTTT. J is TRBJ1-5 and V is TRBV11-2; possibly TRBD1 for D (6 bases). The germline V gene has CDR1 SGHAT and CDR2 FQNNGV. V lost 5 bases to trimming and J lost 0 bases, with 11 bases between them. There are 15 residues in the CDR3.

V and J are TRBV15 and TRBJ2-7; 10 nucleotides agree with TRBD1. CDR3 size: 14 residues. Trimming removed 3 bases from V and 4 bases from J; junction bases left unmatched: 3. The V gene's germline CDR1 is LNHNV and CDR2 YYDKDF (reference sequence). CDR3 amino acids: CATSRGQGKYEQYF. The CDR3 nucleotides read TGTGCCACCAGCAGGGGACAGGGGAAATACGAGCAGTACTTC.

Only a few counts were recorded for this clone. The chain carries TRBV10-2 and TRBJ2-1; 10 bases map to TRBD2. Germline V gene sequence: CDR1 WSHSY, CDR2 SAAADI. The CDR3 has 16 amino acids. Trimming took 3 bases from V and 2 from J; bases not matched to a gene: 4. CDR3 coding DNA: TGCGCCAGCAGTGAAACTAGCGGGGTTACCTACAATGAGCAGTTCTTC. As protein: CASSETSGVTYNEQFF.

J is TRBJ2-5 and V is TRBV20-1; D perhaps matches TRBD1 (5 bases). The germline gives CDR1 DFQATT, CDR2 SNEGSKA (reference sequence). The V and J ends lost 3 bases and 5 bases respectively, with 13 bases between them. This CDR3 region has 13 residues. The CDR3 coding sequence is TGCAGTGCTAGTCTCAGGGCTCGGGAGACCCAGTACTTC. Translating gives CSASLRARETQYF.

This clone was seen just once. The CDR3 spells CASSQDSSETQYF. DNA for the CDR3: TGTGCCAGCAGCCAAGATTCTAGCGAGACCCAGTACTTC. The V and J genes are TRBV3-1 (or the pseudogene TRBV3-2) and TRBJ2-5; perhaps TRBD2 as D (5 bases). The CDR3 consists of 13 residues. V gave up 0 bases and J gave up 5 bases, with 7 bases separating them. CDR1 LGHDT and CDR2 YNNKEL come from the germline V gene (reference sequence).

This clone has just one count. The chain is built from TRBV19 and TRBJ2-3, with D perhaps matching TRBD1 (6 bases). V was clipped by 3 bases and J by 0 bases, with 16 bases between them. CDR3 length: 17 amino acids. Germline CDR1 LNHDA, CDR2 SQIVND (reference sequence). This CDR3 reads CASSIHRTASSTDTQYF. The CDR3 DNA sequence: TGTGCCAGTAGTATCCACCGGACAGCCTCTAGCACAGATACGCAGTATTTT.

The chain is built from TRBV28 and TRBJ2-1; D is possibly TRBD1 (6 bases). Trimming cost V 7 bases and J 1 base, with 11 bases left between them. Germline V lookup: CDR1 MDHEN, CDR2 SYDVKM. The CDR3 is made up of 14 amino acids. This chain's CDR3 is CASTGVGSYNEQFF. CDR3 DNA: TGTGCCAGCACAGGGGTGGGGTCCTACAATGAGCAGTTCTTC. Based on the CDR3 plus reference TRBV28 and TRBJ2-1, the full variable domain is DVKVTQSSRYLVKRTGEKVFLECVQDMDHENMFWYRQDPGLGLRLIYFSYDVKMKEKGDIPEGYSVSREKKERFSLILESASTNQTSMYLCASTGVGSYNEQFFGPGTRLTVL.